This T cell receptor (beta chain) derives from a study of response to subunit inactivated influenza vaccine. Study-level points and caveats: With each seasonal influenza vaccination, the authors suggested, few new T cells are recruited.

TCRdb redid the calling of the RT-PCR reads with MiXCR, one entry per CDR3 protein. This sample has approximately 730,000 distinct CDR3 sequences, with about 14% found just once. This clonotype was picked up many times. The antigen is undetermined. Trimming cost V 2 bases and J 1 base; bases outside gene matches: 4. Germline assignment: CDR1 SGHTA and CDR2 FQGNSA. The CDR3 is made up of 15 amino acids. The rearrangement links TRBV7-2 to TRBJ2-5; 7 bases map to TRBD1. The source of this sequence is a man in his fifties who received an inactivated influenza vaccine. The sample was PBMCs from blood, taken 14 to 15 days before vaccination. This CDR3 reads CASSLWGQTQETQYF. The CDR3 DNA follows: TGTGCCAGCAGCTTATGGGGACAGACCCAAGAGACCCAGTACTTC.